This T cell receptor beta chain was captured by sequencing in a study of blood T cell repertoires in COVID-19. Across the study: Acute-phase and convalescent COVID-19 samples originated in the United States, Italy and Spain. The cDNA or gDNA used as material had been derived from T cells, B-cell-depleted T cells, or PBMCs.

In the original processing: Amplification of reference gene primers provided the estimated nucleated cell counts. Libraries were prepared by immunoSEQ multiplex PCR; TCRdb keeps only in-frame clonotypes and omits some of them. V, J and clone size reflect that table, while D and trimming were determined from the DNA. This sample has a few hundred thousand clones, with 87% found just once. Trimming removed 6 bases from V and 7 bases from J, with 13 bases in between. Germline assignment: CDR1 LNHDA and CDR2 SQIVND (reference sequence). The CDR3 has 13 residues. This TCR derives from a woman aged 45-65 years who had recovered from COVID-19. J is TRBJ2-1 and V is TRBV19; perhaps TRBD2 as D (6 bases). Sequenced material: peripheral blood. The CDR3 DNA sequence: TGTGCCAGTAGGGAACTAGCAGGTAATGAGCAGTTCTTC. Its translation is CASRELAGNEQFF.